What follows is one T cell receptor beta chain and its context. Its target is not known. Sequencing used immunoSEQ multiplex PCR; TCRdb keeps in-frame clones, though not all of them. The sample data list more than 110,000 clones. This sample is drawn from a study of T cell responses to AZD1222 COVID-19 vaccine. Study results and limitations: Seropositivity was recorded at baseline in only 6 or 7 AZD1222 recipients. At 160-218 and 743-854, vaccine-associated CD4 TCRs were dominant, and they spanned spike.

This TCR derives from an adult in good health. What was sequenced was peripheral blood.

Here the CDR3 reads CASSPRQGSNEKLFF. The CDR3 region has the DNA TGTGCCAGCAGTCCTCGACAGGGGTCGAATGAAAAACTGTTTTTT. J is TRBJ1-4 and V is TRBV5-8, with TRBD1 identical over 8 bases. The CDR3 sequence is 15 residues long. V gave up 5 bases and J gave up 5 bases; unmatched junction bases: 8. Germline loops: CDR1 SGHTS, CDR2 YDEGEE.